The subject of this entry is one T cell receptor beta chain. The data stem from a study of T cell responses to AZD1222 COVID-19 vaccine. The V and J ends lost 8 bases and 0 bases respectively, with 12 bases between them. This CDR3 comprises 14 residues. Germline loops: CDR1 KGHSH, CDR2 LQKENI. TCRdb's copy holds only in-frame clones and misses some; the assay was immunoSEQ multiplex PCR. The data hold 150,000 to 200,000 clones, with about 90% observed a single time. The chain is built from TRBV18 and TRBJ2-3; possible D gene TRBD1, 6 bases. Sequenced here: peripheral blood, sampled on day 0 of AZD1222 vaccination. The receptor was isolated from an adult in good health. This CDR3 reads CASTRTESTDTQYF. CDR3 DNA: TGTGCCAGCACCCGGACAGAAAGCACAGATACGCAGTATTTT.